Given below is one T cell receptor (beta chain) in context. Its target is unknown. This CDR3 comprises 16 residues. Trimming removed 0 bases at V and 3 bases at J, with 12 bases between. Germline CDR1 reads SNHLY; CDR2 reads FYNNEI. This specimen comes from a study of cytomegalovirus exposure and HLA in healthy donors. Study results and caveats: TCR beta chain V- and J-gene trimming was linked, in a later analysis, to a missense variant in DCLRE1C. Solely CMV serostatus was available to characterize immune exposure. A later analysis linked about 17,000 TCR beta sequences to HLA alleles at 0.05 false discovery rate.

It was with 60 Vbeta and 13 Jbeta primers that the PCR ran. This table comes from immunoSEQ multiplex PCR, and its TCRdb copy is limited to in-frame clones, with some not included. The sample records some 130,000 clones, 65% to 80% being singletons. The sample was PBMCs. The clonotype originates from a middle-aged woman in good health and CMV-seronegative. V is TRBV2 and J is TRBJ2-1, with D possibly TRBD1 on 5 matching bases. The CDR3 loop reads CASSEARQSLYNEQFF. The DNA for the CDR3 is TGTGCCAGCAGTGAAGCGAGACAGTCCCTCTACAATGAGCAGTTCTTC.